These 23 T cell receptor beta chains originate from one sample sequenced in a study of blood T cell repertoires in COVID-19. The protocol was immunoSEQ multiplex PCR, while the TCRdb copy is restricted to in-frame clones and leaves out a portion. Of approximately 66,000 clones listed, 85% to 90% are singletons. Sequencing was performed on peripheral blood. These receptor sequences come from a man between 60 and 70 years old with acute or convalescent COVID-19.

In this sample, this clone is medium-sized. This chain links TRBV6-5 with TRBJ2-1; 14 bases match TRBD2. Germline V CDR1 and CDR2: MNHEY, SVGAGI. CDR3 length: 15 residues. J was trimmed by 7 bases and V by 5 bases; bases with no gene match: 4. The CDR3 DNA sequence: TGTGCCAGCAGTCAGACTAGCGGGGGGGCGAATGAGCAGTTCTTC. It codes for CASSQTSGGANEQFF.

The chain couples TRBV10-3 to TRBJ2-7; a weak D match, TRBD2 (6 bases). CDR1 is ENHRY, CDR2 SYGVKD, per germline. The length of the CDR3 is 16 residues. Trimming shortened V by 4 bases and J by 3 bases, and 19 bases separated the two germline ends. The chain's CDR3 is CAISGGKGTDVYEQYF. The CDR3 region has the DNA TGTGCCATCAGTGGGGGTAAGGGGACTGATGTCTACGAGCAGTACTTC.

The chain combines TRBV5-1 with TRBJ2-3; 8 bases align to TRBD1. Per germline, CDR1 SGHRS and CDR2 YFSETQ. V gave up 0 bases and J gave up 4 bases; unmatched junction bases: 7. The CDR3 has 16 residues. CDR3 DNA sequence: TGCGCCAGCAGCTTGGCCCGGACAGGGTGGGCAGATACGCAGTATTTT. This gives the protein CASSLARTGWADTQYF.

This clone was observed once. This chain links TRBV6-6 with TRBJ2-3; 9 bases fit TRBD1. This CDR3 contains 15 residues. Trimming took 2 bases from V and 2 from J; bases not matched to a gene: 2. Germline lookup yields CDR1 MNHNY and CDR2 SVGAGI (reference sequence). The CDR3 loop reads CASSYRDRVTDTQYF. CDR3 DNA sequence: TGTGCCAGCAGTTACCGGGACAGGGTCACAGATACGCAGTATTTT.

The chain employs TRBV19 and TRBJ2-2; D is unclear. The CDR3 has 13 residues. Germline assignment: CDR1 LNHDA and CDR2 SQIVND (reference sequence). Trimming shortened V by 8 bases and J by 4 bases, and 11 bases separated the two germline ends. DNA of the CDR3: TGTGCCAGTCACACCCGCGGCACCGGGGAGCTGTTTTTT. Translation gives CASHTRGTGELFF.

The CDR3 spells CASTLAGLTDTQYF. CDR3 nucleotides: TGTGCCAGCACCCTAGCGGGGCTCACAGATACGCAGTATTTT. This sequence joins TRBV6-5 and TRBJ2-3; 9 nucleotides match TRBD2. Looked up from germline, CDR1 is MNHEY and CDR2 is SVGAGI. V was clipped by 7 bases and J by 2 bases; unmatched bases: 4. The CDR3 runs to 14 residues.

The rearrangement joins TRBV9 to TRBJ2-2; 7 bases map to TRBD2. Germline values: CDR1 SGDLS, CDR2 YYNGEE. The trim removed 0 bases at V and 6 bases at J, leaving 2 bases unmatched. This CDR3 is 14 amino acids long. The CDR3: CASSVVGGAGELFF. CDR3 coding DNA: TGTGCCAGCAGCGTAGTGGGAGGGGCCGGGGAGCTGTTTTTT.

The rearrangement uses TRBV9 and TRBJ2-3; possible D gene TRBD2, 6 bases. V was clipped by 4 bases and J by 5 bases, with 26 bases between them. Germline-derived CDR1 and CDR2 are SGDLS and YYNGEE. The CDR3 consists of 18 residues. Here the CDR3 DNA reads TGTGCCAGCAGCCGAGCTGTAGGGACTCCACAATGGGTAGATACGCAGTATTTT. Translating gives CASSRAVGTPQWVDTQYF.

This chain connects TRBV10-2 to TRBJ1-2; D perhaps matches TRBD1 (6 bases). Germline V gene data show CDR1 as WSHSY and CDR2 as SAAADI. Trimming left V 6 bases short and J 11 bases short, with 19 bases between. The CDR3 totals 13 residues. The CDR3 reads CASSVVRGFGYTF. CDR3 DNA: TGCGCCAGCAGCGTGGTCAGGGGCTTTGGGTACACCTTC.

CDR3 coding DNA: TGTGCCAGTAGTATAATCAGGGCGCAGGCTGAAAAACTGTTTTTT. Residues: CASSIIRAQAEKLFF. The chain uses TRBV19 and TRBJ1-4, with a tentative D call TRBD1 (5 bases). This CDR3 comprises 15 residues. V was pared by 2 bases and J by 7 bases, with 14 bases between. Germline lookup yields CDR1 LNHDA and CDR2 SQIVND (reference sequence).

The chain recombines TRBV19 with TRBJ1-5, with D unresolved. V lost 6 bases to trimming and J lost 4 bases, with 13 bases between them. Per germline, CDR1 LNHDA and CDR2 SQIVND (reference sequence). The CDR3 is made up of 14 amino acids. CDR3 region: CASSLVGVNQPQHF. Here the CDR3 DNA reads TGTGCCAGTAGCCTCGTAGGAGTAAATCAGCCCCAGCATTTT.

The rearrangement links TRBV27 to TRBJ2-3, with 9 bases identical to TRBD2. Germline V CDR1 and CDR2: MNHEY, SMNVEV (reference sequence). With 6 bases clipped from V and 3 bases from J, the junction kept 10 bases outside the gene matches. The CDR3 is 16 amino acids. The DNA of the CDR3 is TGTGCCAGCAGGACCCGAGGAAGCGGGGGGACAGATACGCAGTATTTT. Translating it yields CASRTRGSGGTDTQYF.

J is TRBJ1-2 and V is TRBV7-2, with no clear D. The CDR3 totals 14 residues. The germline CDR1 and CDR2 sequences are SGHTA and FQGNSA. The ends were cut back, 3 bases at V and 3 bases at J, with 11 bases in the middle. This CDR3 reads CASSLGRFDYGYTF. CDR3 nucleotides: TGTGCCAGCAGCTTGGGCAGGTTTGACTATGGCTACACCTTC.

The chain couples TRBV27 to TRBJ1-1; the D gene is possibly TRBD1 (6 bases). This CDR3 comprises 15 residues. Germline V CDR1 and CDR2: MNHEY, SMNVEV (reference sequence). Between the trimmed V and J ends, which lost 5 bases and 5 bases, there was a span of 18 bases. CDR3 sequence (DNA): TGTGCCAGCAGTGCCCACACAGGGACAAGTACTGAAGCTTTCTTT. It encodes CASSAHTGTSTEAFF.

The rearrangement joins TRBV2 to TRBJ2-6, with 7 bases lining up with TRBD1. J lost 0 bases, V lost 4 bases, and 3 bases had no gene match. The CDR3 covers 16 residues. Germline CDR1 and CDR2: SNHLY and FYNNEI. This chain's CDR3 is CASSGTGSSGANVLTF. DNA of the CDR3: TGTGCCAGCAGTGGGACAGGAAGCTCTGGGGCCAACGTCCTGACTTTC.

The genes are TRBV30 and TRBJ2-7, with 7 bases matching TRBD2. J gave up 2 bases and V 4 bases, and 11 bases lay outside the gene matches. The CDR3 consists of 15 residues. The germline gives CDR1 GTSNPN, CDR2 SVGIG (reference sequence). The CDR3 DNA is TGTGCCTGGACCTCAAGGGAGGGTATCACCTACGAGCAGTACTTC. Its translation is CAWTSREGITYEQYF.

This chain joins TRBV19 and TRBJ1-1; 10 nucleotides line up with TRBD1. Losses at the gene ends were 5 bases for V and 10 bases for J; bases not matched to a gene: 10. The length of the CDR3 is 14 residues. CDR1 and CDR2 from the germline V gene are LNHDA and SQIVND (reference sequence). The CDR3 reads CASSDKPGQGRAFF. For the CDR3, the DNA is TGTGCCAGTAGTGATAAACCGGGACAGGGGCGAGCTTTCTTT.

The chain combines TRBV3-1 (or the pseudogene TRBV3-2) with TRBJ1-6; 8 nucleotides align to TRBD1. CDR1 LGHDT and CDR2 YNNKEL come from the germline V gene (reference sequence). The CDR3 has 14 amino acids. With 4 bases clipped from V and 7 bases from J, the junction kept 3 bases outside the gene matches. CDR3 DNA sequence: TGTGCCAGCAGCCTTGGGGACAGGAATTCACCCCTCCACTTT. Residues: CASSLGDRNSPLHF.

The chain has TRBV7-9 and TRBJ2-2; 8 nucleotides align to TRBD2. The germline V gene encodes CDR1 SEHNR and CDR2 FQNEAQ (reference sequence). The CDR3 consists of 15 residues. Losses at the gene ends were 4 bases for V and 6 bases for J; bases not matched to a gene: 7. CDR3 in amino acids: CASSSPERGPGELFF. The CDR3 coding sequence is TGTGCCAGCAGCTCCCCGGAGCGGGGGCCCGGGGAGCTGTTTTTT.

The chain uses TRBV25-1 and TRBJ1-4; a weak D match, TRBD1 (5 bases). Germline V gene sequence: CDR1 MGHDK, CDR2 SYGVNS. This CDR3 comprises 16 residues. V was cut by 3 bases and J by 3 bases, with 14 bases left in between. CDR3 region: CASSDPDRMSNEKLFF. CDR3 sequence (DNA): TGTGCCAGCAGTGATCCTGACAGAATGTCTAATGAAAAACTGTTTTTT.

The gene calls are TRBV5-6 and TRBJ2-1, with 9 bases lining up with TRBD1. The trim removed 5 bases at V and 9 bases at J, leaving 6 bases unmatched. This CDR3 contains 13 residues. CDR1 and CDR2 from the germline V gene are SGHDT and YYEEEE. CDR3 sequence (DNA): TGTGCCAGCAGATCCACAGGGGGCCTTGAGCAGTTCTTC. This encodes CASRSTGGLEQFF.

This chain links TRBV6-5 with TRBJ2-3, with TRBD1 as a possible D gene (6 bases). The V end was cut by 6 bases, the J end by 6 bases, with 16 bases between. Germline V CDR1 and CDR2: MNHEY, SVGAGI. The CDR3 has 14 amino acids. CDR3 amino acids: CASSLTGSSDTQYF. The CDR3 DNA reads TGTGCCAGCAGCCTGACAGGTTCATCGGATACGCAGTATTTT.

The chain couples TRBV12-3 or TRBV12-4 to TRBJ1-2; TRBD1 aligns across 9 bases. The J segment lost 7 bases and the V segment lost 6 bases, leaving 6 bases of the junction unmatched. This CDR3 is built from 13 residues. DNA for the CDR3: TGTGCCAGCAGCCGAGGGACAGGGAGTGGCTACACCTTC. It translates to CASSRGTGSGYTF.